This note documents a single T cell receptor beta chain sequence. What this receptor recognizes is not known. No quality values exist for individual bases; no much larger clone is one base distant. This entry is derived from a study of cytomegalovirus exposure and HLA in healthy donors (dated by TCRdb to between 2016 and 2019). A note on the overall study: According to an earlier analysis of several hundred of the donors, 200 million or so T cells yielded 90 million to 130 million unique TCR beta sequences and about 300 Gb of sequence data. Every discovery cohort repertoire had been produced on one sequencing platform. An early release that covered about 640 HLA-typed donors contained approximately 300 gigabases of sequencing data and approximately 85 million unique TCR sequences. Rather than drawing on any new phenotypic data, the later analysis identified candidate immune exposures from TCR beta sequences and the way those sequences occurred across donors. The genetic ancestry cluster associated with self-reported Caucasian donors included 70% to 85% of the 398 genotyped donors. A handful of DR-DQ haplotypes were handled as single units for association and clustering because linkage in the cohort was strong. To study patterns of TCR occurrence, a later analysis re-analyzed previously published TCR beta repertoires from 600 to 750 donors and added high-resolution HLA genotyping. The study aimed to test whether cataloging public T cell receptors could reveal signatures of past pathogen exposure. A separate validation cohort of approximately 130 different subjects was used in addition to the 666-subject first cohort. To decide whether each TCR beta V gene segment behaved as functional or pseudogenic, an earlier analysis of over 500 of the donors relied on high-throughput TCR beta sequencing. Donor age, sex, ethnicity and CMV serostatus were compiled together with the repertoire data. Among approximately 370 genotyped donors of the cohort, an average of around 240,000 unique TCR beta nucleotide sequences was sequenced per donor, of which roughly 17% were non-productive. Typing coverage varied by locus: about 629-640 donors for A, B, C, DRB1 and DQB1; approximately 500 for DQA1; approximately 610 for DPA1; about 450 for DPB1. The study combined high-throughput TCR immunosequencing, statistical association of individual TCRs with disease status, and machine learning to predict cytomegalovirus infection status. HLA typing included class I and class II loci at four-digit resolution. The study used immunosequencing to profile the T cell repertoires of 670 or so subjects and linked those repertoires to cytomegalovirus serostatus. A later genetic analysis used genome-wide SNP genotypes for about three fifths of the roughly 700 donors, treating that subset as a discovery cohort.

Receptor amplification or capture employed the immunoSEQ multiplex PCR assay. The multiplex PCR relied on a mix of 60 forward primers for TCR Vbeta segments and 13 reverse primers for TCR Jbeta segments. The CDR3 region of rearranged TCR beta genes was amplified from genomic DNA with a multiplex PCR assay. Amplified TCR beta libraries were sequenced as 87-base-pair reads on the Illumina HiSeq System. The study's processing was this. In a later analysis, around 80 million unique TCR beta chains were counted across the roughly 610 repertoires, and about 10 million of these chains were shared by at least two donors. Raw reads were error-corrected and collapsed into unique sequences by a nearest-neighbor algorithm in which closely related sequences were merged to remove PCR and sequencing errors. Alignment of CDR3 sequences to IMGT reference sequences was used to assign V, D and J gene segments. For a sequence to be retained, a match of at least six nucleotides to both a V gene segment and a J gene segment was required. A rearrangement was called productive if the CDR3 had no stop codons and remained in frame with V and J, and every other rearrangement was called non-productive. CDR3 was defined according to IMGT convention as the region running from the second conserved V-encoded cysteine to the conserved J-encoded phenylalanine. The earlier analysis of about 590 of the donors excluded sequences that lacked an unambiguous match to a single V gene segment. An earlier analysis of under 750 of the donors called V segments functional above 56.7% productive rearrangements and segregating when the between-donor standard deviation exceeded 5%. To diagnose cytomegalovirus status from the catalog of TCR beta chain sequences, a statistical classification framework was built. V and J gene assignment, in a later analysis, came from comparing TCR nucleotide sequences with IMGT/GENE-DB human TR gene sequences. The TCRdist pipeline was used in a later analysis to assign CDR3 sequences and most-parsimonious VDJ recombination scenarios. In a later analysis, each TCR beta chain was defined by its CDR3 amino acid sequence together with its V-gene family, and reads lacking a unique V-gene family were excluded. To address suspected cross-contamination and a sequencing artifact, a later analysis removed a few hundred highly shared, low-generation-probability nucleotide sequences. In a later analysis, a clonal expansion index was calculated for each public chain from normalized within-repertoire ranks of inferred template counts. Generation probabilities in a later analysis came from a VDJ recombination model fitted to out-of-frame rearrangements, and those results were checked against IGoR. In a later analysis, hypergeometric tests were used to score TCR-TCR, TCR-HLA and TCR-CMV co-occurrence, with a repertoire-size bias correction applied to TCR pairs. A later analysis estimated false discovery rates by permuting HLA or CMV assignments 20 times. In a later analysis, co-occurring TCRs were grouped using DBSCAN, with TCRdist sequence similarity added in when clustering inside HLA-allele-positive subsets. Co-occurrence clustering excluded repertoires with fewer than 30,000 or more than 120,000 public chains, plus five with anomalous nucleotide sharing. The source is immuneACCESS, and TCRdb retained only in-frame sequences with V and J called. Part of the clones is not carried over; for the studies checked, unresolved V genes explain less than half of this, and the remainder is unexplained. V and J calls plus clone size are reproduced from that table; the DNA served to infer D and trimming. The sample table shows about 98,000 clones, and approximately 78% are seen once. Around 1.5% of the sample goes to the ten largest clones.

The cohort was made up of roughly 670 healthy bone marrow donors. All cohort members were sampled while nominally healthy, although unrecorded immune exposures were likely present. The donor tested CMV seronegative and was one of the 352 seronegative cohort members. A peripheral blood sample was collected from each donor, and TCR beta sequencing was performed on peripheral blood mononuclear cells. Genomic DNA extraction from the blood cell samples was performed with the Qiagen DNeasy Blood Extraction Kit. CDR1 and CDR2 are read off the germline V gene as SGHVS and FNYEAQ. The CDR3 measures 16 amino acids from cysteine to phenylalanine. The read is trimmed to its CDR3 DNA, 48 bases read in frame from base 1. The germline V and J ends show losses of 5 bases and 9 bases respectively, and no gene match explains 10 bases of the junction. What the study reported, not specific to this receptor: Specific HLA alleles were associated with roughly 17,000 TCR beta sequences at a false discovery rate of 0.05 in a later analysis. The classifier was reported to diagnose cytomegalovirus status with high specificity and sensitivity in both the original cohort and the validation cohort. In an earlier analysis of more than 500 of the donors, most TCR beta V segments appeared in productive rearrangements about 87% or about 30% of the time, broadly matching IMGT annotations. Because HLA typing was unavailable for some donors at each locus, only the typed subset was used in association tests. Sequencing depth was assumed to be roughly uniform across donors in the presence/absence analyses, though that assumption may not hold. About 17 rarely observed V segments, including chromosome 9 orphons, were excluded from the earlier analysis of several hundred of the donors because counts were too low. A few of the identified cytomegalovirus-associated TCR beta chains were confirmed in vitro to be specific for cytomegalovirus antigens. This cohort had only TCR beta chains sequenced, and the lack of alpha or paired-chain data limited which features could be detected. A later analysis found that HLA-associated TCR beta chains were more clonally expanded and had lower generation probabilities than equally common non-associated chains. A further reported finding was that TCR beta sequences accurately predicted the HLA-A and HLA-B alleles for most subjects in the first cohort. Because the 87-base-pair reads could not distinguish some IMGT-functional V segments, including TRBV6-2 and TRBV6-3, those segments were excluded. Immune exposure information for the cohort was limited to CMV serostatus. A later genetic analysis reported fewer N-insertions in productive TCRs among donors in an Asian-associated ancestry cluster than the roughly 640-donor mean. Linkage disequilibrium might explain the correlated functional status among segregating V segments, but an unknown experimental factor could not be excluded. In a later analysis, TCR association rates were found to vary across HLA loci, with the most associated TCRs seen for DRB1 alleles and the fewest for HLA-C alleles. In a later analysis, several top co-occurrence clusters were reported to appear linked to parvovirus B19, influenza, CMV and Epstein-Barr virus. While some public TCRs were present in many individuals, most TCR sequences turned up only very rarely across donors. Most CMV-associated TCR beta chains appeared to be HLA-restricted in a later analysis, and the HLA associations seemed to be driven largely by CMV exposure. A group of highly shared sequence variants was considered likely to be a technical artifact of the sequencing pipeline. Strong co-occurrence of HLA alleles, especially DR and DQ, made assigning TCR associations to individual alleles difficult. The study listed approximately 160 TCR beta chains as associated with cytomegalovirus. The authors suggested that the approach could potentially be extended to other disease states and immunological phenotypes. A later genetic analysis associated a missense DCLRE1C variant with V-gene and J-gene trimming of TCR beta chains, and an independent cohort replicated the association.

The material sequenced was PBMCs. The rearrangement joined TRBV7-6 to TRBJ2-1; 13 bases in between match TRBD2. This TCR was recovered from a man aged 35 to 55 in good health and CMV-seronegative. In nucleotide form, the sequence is TGTGCCAGCAGCGCGTTACTAGCGGGGGGGCCTAGTGAGCAGTTCTTC. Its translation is CASSALLAGGPSEQFF.